One and the same sample provided the 14 T cell receptor beta chains below, sequenced in a study of blood T cells in healthy people across ages. Together with a sample-barcoded 5' primer, a J-beta primer mix was included in a second PCR lasting about 6 to 12 cycles. TCRdb reanalysed the 5' RACE reads using MiXCR and keeps one entry per CDR3 protein. The table lists over 950,000 distinct CDR3 sequences, roughly two fifths of them singletons. The sample taken for sequencing was blood. Receptors were obtained from a man aged 18 to 29 in good health.

This clonotype was picked up a small number of times. The chain links TRBV7-9 to TRBJ2-7, with D possibly being TRBD2 (5 bases). Between the trimmed V and J ends, which lost 0 bases and 4 bases, there was a span of 13 bases. Germline V lookup: CDR1 SEHNR, CDR2 FQNEAQ (reference sequence). The CDR3 is made up of 15 amino acids. For the CDR3, the DNA is TGTGCCAGCAGCTTAGCTCAGCGGAATCGTTACGAGCAGTACTTC. This translates into CASSLAQRNRYEQYF.

This clonotype was seen a handful of times. This rearrangement joins TRBV29-1 to TRBJ1-2; D is possibly TRBD1 (6 bases). CDR3 length equals 15 residues. CDR1 SQVTM and CDR2 ANQGSEA come from the germline V gene. Trimming left V 0 bases short and J 4 bases short, with 15 bases between. The CDR3 DNA reads as TGCAGCGTTGAAGAGCGGGGCAGGGACACCTATGGCTACACCTTC. Its protein product is CSVEERGRDTYGYTF. Using reference TRBV29-1 and TRBJ1-2 for the parts outside the CDR3, the full variable domain is SAVISQKPSRDICQRGTSLTIQCQVDSQVTMMFWYRQQPGQSLTLIATANQGSEATYESGFVIDKFPISRPNLTFSTLTVSNMSPEDSSIYLCSVEERGRDTYGYTFGSGTRLTVV.

This clonotype has only a few counts. The CDR3 DNA reads as TGCGCCAGCAGCGGGGGACTAGAGGAGACCCAGTACTTC. Residues: CASSGGLEETQYF. V is TRBV5-1 and J is TRBJ2-5; 8 positions agree with TRBD2. Per germline, CDR1 SGHRS and CDR2 YFSETQ. The CDR3 extends over 13 amino acids. Trimming removed 4 bases from V and 5 bases from J; junction bases left unmatched: 4.

The CDR3: CSARKAGLDTQYF. The CDR3 coding sequence is TGCAGTGCCCGAAAGGCGGGGTTAGATACGCAGTATTTT. V usage is TRBV20-1 and J usage is TRBJ2-3; TRBD2 might be the D (6 bases). This CDR3 has 13 amino acids. The germline V gene has CDR1 DFQATT and CDR2 SNEGSKA (reference sequence). Trimming pared 6 bases from V and 5 bases from J, leaving 15 bases between.

The table lists this clonotype with a few counts. CDR3 sequence: CASSQEAQGTNEKLFF. In DNA, the CDR3 is TGTGCCAGCAGCCAAGAAGCTCAGGGAACTAATGAAAAACTGTTTTTT. The chain employs TRBV14 and TRBJ1-4, with D possibly TRBD1 on 5 matching bases. V was trimmed by 0 bases and J by 1 base, leaving 9 bases between them. The CDR3 spans 16 residues. The germline V gene has CDR1 SGHDN and CDR2 FVKESK.

This clonotype was counted a single time. A much bigger clone sits one base away, suggesting this may be a read error. The chain employs TRBV9 and TRBJ1-2; D may be TRBD1 (6 bases). Per the germline V gene, CDR1 is SGDLS and CDR2 is YYNGEE. This CDR3 region has 18 residues. The CDR3 sequence: CTSGDDRRGVVANYGYTF. CDR3 sequence (DNA): TGTACCAGCGGGGACGACAGAAGGGGGGTAGTTGCTAACTATGGCTACACCTTC.

This chain links TRBV6-1 with TRBJ2-3; 8 nucleotides line up with TRBD1. Germline CDR1 reads MNHNS; CDR2 reads SASEGT. The CDR3 runs 15 residues. The ends lost 1 base at V and 10 bases at J; junction bases unmatched: 10. The CDR3 protein is CASSEGARDRSAQYF. The CDR3 DNA follows: TGTGCCAGCAGTGAAGGCGCACGGGACAGGTCTGCGCAGTATTTT.

This clonotype was seen a few times. The CDR3 DNA follows: TGTGCCAGCAGCTTAGAGGCCGGGATCAATCAGCCCCAGCATTTT. The encoded protein is CASSLEAGINQPQHF. The V call is TRBV7-2, the J call TRBJ1-5; the D is unclear. The CDR3 has 15 residues. V lost 1 base to trimming and J lost 3 bases, with 10 bases between them. Germline CDR1 and CDR2: SGHTA and FQGNSA.

The chain has TRBV5-1 and TRBJ1-2, with 9 positions matching TRBD1. In germline, CDR1 is SGHRS, CDR2 YFSETQ. V lost 4 bases and J lost 1; bases outside the gene matches: 8. The length of the CDR3 is 16 residues. Here the CDR3 DNA reads TGCGCCAGCAGCCCTAGGACAGGGGAGAGTAACTATGGCTACACCTTC. Its translation: CASSPRTGESNYGYTF.

V gene TRBV5-1 combines with J gene TRBJ2-7; no firm D call. Per germline, CDR1 SGHRS and CDR2 YFSETQ. The CDR3 has 11 residues. V shed 5 bases and J shed 7 bases, with 10 bases lying between them. CDR3 DNA: TGCGCCAGCAGATGGCGGAATGAGCAGTACTTC. The encoded protein is CASRWRNEQYF. Looking up the rest from reference TRBV5-1 and TRBJ2-7 gives the full variable domain: KAGVTQTPRYLIKTRGQQVTLSCSPISGHRSVSWYQQTPGQGLQFLFEYFSETQRNKGNFPGRFSGRQFSNSRSEMNVSTLELGDSALYLCASRWRNEQYFGPGTRLTVT.

This clonotype was observed a handful of times. The chain combines TRBV29-1 with TRBJ1-2; D remains unclear. The germline gives CDR1 SQVTM, CDR2 ANQGSEA. V lost 1 base and J lost 5, with 8 bases in between. CDR3 size: 12 residues. Here the CDR3 reads CSVEGNEYGYTF. The DNA for the CDR3 is TGCAGCGTTGAAGGGAATGAATATGGCTACACCTTC.

In its sample, this clonotype was seen a few times. This chain uses TRBV12-3 or TRBV12-4 with TRBJ2-7; D uncertain. Trimming shortened V by 1 base and J by 4 bases, and 8 bases separated the two germline ends. The CDR3 is made up of 13 amino acids. CDR3 nucleotide sequence: TGTGCCAGCAGTTTAGGCATATTATACGAGCAGTACTTC. Translation: CASSLGILYEQYF.

The chain employs TRBV19 and TRBJ2-3, with a possible D match to TRBD1 (5 bases). Trimming took off 3 bases at V and 2 bases at J, with 18 bases between the two ends. CDR3 length: 17 residues. The germline V gene encodes CDR1 LNHDA and CDR2 SQIVND (reference sequence). In DNA form, the CDR3 reads TGTGCCAGTAGTATGGGGCAGCAAAGTTTAAACACAGATACGCAGTATTTT. As protein: CASSMGQQSLNTDTQYF.

This clonotype was observed a handful of times. The J gene is TRBJ2-5, the V gene TRBV3-1; 7 nucleotides line up with TRBD2. Germline V gene data show CDR1 as LGHDT and CDR2 as YNNKEL (reference sequence). CDR3 length equals 18 residues. V shed 0 bases, J shed 11 bases, and the junction held 21 bases outside the gene matches. CDR3 protein: CASSQDRAQRGLYNEQYF. The DNA for the CDR3 is TGTGCCAGCAGCCAAGATAGGGCCCAGCGGGGCCTCTACAATGAGCAGTACTTC.